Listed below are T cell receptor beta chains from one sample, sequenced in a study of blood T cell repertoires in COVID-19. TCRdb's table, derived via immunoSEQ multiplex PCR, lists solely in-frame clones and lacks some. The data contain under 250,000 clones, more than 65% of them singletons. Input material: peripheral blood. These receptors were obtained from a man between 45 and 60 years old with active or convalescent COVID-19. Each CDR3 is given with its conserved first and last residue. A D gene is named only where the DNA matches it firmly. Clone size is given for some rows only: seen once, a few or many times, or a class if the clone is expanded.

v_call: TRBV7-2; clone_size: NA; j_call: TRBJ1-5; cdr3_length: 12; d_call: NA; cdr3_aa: CASSSPGLPQHF; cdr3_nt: TGTGCCAGCAGCAGTCCGGGTCTGCCCCAGCATTTT
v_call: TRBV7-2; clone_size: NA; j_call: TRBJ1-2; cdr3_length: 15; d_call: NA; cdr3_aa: CASSLVTEPPTGYTF; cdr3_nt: TGTGCCAGCAGCTTGGTGACAGAGCCACCTACGGGCTACACCTTC
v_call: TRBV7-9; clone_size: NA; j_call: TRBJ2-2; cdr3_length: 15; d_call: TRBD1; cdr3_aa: CASSPDRVGTGELFF; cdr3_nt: TGTGCCAGCAGCCCCGACAGGGTCGGCACCGGGGAGCTGTTTTTT
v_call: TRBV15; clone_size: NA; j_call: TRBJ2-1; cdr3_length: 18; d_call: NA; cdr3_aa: CATSRDTPVLSSYNEQFF; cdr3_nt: TGTGCCACCAGCAGAGATACGCCGGTTCTGAGCTCCTACAATGAGCAGTTCTTC
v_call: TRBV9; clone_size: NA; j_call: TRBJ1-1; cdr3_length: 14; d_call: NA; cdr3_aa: CASTVGGENTEAFF; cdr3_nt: TGTGCCAGCACCGTGGGAGGGGAGAACACTGAAGCTTTCTTT
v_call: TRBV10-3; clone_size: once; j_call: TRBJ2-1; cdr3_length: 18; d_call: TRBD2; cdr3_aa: CAICEGRVAGGPRNEQFF; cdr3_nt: TGTGCCATCTGTGAGGGTCGGGTGGCGGGGGGGCCGAGGAATGAGCAGTTCTTC
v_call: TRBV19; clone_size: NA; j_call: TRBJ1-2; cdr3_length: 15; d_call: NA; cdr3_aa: CASMEGPNLIYGYTF; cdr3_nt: TGTGCCAGTATGGAGGGGCCGAACCTGATCTATGGCTACACCTTC
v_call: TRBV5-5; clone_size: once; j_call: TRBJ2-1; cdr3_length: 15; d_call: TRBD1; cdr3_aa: CASSFQGALYNEQFF; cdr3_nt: TGTGCCAGCAGCTTCCAGGGGGCCCTCTACAATGAGCAGTTCTTC
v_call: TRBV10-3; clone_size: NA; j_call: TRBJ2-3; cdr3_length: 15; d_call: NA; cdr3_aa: CAISDAGGEADTQYF; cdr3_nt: TGTGCCATCAGTGATGCGGGTGGAGAGGCAGATACGCAGTATTTT
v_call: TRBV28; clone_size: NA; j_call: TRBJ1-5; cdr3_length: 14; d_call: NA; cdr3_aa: CASTLDNSNQPQHF; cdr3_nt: TGTGCCAGCACACTAGATAATAGCAATCAGCCCCAGCATTTT
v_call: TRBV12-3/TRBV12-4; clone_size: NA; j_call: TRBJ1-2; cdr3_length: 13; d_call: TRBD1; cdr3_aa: CASSYSGTGRYTF; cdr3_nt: TGTGCCAGCAGTTACTCCGGGACAGGTCGCTACACCTTC
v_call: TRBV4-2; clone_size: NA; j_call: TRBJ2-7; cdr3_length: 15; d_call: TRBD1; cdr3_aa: CASSRDRGDYYEQYF; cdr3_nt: TGTGCCAGCAGCCGAGACAGGGGGGATTACTACGAGCAGTACTTC
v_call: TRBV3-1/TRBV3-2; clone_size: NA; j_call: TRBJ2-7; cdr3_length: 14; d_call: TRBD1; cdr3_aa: CASRNRDRGSEQYF; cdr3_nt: TGTGCCAGCAGAAACCGGGACAGGGGATCCGAGCAGTACTTC
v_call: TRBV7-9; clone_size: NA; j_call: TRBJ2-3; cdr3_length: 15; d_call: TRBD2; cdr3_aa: CASSVGLAGGDTQYF; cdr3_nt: TGTGCCAGCAGCGTCGGACTAGCGGGGGGGGATACGCAGTATTTT
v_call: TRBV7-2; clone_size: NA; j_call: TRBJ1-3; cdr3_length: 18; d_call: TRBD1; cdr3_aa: CASSLGLTGGKSGNTIYF; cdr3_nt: TGTGCCAGCAGCTTGGGTCTCACAGGGGGCAAATCTGGAAACACCATATATTTT
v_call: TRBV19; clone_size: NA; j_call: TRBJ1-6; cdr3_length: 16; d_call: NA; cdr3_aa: CASSPQAGGAVSPLHF; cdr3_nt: TGTGCCAGTAGTCCCCAAGCGGGGGGGGCAGTTTCACCCCTCCACTTT
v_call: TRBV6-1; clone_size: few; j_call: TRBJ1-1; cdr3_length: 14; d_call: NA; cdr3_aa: CASSEAGANTEAFF; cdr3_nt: TGTGCCAGCAGTGAAGCGGGCGCGAACACTGAAGCTTTCTTT
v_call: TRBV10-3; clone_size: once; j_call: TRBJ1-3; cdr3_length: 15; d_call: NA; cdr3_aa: CAISDRTVGGNTIYF; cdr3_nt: TGTGCCATCAGTGACCGGACAGTAGGTGGAAACACCATATATTTT
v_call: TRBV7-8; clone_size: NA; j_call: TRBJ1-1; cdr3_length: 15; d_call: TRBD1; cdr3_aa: CASSYDRGIGTEAFF; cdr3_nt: TGTGCCAGCAGCTACGACAGGGGAATTGGCACTGAAGCTTTCTTT
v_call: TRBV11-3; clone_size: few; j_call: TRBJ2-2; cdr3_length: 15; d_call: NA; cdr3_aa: CASSKGLTAVGELFF; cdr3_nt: TGTGCCAGCAGCAAAGGACTCACAGCAGTTGGGGAGCTGTTTTTT
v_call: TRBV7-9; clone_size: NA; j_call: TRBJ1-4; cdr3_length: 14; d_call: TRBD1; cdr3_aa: CASSPGTGREKLFF; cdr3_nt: TGTGCCAGCAGCCCTGGGACAGGGCGAGAAAAACTGTTTTTT
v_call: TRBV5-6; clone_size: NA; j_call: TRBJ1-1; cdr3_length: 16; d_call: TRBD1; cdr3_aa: CASSSGQGTMNTEAFF; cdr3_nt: TGTGCCAGCAGCTCTGGACAGGGAACTATGAACACTGAAGCTTTCTTT
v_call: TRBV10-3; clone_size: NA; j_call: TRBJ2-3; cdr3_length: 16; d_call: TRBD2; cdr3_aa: CAISETSGGGTDTQYF; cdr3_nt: TGTGCCATCAGTGAGACTAGCGGGGGGGGAACAGATACGCAGTATTTT
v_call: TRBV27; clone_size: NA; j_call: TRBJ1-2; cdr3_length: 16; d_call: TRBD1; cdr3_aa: CASSLGQNPRPYGYTF; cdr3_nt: TGTGCCAGCAGTTTGGGACAGAACCCAAGGCCCTATGGCTACACCTTC
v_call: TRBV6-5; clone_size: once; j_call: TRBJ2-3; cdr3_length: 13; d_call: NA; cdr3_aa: CASRNRATDTQYF; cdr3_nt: TGTGCCAGCAGAAACAGGGCCACAGATACGCAGTATTTT
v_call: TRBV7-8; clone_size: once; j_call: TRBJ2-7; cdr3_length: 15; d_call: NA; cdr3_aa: CASSLTLNPTGEQYF; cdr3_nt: TGTGCCAGCAGCTTAACGCTAAACCCTACCGGCGAGCAGTACTTC
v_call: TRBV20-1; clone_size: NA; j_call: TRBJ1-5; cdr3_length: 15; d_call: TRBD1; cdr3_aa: CSASRGAGGQEPQHF; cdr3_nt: TGCAGTGCTAGTAGAGGAGCAGGGGGCCAAGAGCCCCAGCATTTT
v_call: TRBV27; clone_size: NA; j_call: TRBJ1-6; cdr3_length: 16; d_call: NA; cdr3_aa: CASSFVGSLYNSPLHF; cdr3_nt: TGTGCCAGCAGTTTCGTGGGCAGTCTCTATAATTCACCCCTCCACTTT